These 3 T cell receptor beta chains share one sample of origin, sequenced in a study of blood T cell repertoires in COVID-19. Repertoires were generated with immunoSEQ multiplex PCR, while TCRdb's copy carries only in-frame clones and drops some. The repertoire holds approximately 260,000 clones, with about 80% as singletons. The sample consisted of peripheral blood. All receptors derive from a woman over 75 with active or convalescent COVID-19.

This chain links TRBV6-5 with TRBJ1-1; 8 bases line up with TRBD1. The V and J ends lost 5 bases and 5 bases, in that order; junction bases with no gene match: 7. This CDR3 has 14 amino acids. CDR1 and CDR2 from the germline V gene are MNHEY and SVGAGI. The CDR3 DNA reads as TGTGCCAGCAGTCTGACAGGGGAGTTGACTGAAGCTTTCTTT. Amino acids: CASSLTGELTEAFF.

V is TRBV30 and J is TRBJ2-2; 9 bases map to TRBD2. Germline V gene data show CDR1 as GTSNPN and CDR2 as SVGIG (reference sequence). This CDR3 comprises 18 residues. The V and J ends lost 2 bases and 3 bases, in that order; junction bases with no gene match: 13. The CDR3 reads CAWSYRPYSGSYTGELFF. The CDR3, as DNA: TGTGCCTGGAGTTACCGCCCCTATAGCGGGAGTTACACCGGGGAGCTGTTTTTT.

The rearrangement joins TRBV5-1 to TRBJ2-1; 11 nucleotides line up with TRBD1. Germline V CDR1 and CDR2: SGHRS, YFSETQ. This CDR3 spans 16 amino acids. V was clipped by 4 bases and J by 9 bases; unmatched bases: 12. CDR3 sequence: CASSQGQGGSTGEQFF. The CDR3 nucleotides read TGCGCCAGCAGCCAGGGACAGGGGGGGAGCACGGGTGAGCAGTTCTTC.